This T cell receptor (beta chain) was identified during a study of shared T cell receptors in the human thymus. Concerning this clone itself: The same CDR3 also results from other DNA sequences found in this sample.

The CDR3 contains 12 residues. CDR1 and CDR2 from the germline V gene are MNHEY and SVGAGI. Trimming removed 3 bases at V and 4 bases at J, with 6 bases between. The protocol was immunoSEQ multiplex PCR, while the TCRdb copy is restricted to in-frame clones and leaves out a portion. The sample shows approximately 760,000 clones, approximately 85% of them seen only once. The sample was also linked to a second study, of human thymus T cells.

This TCR came from a girl under two years old with a congenital heart defect. The sequenced material came from thymocytes. This rearrangement joins TRBV6-5 to TRBJ1-1; D ambiguous. CDR3 loop: CASSYGGTEAFF. The CDR3 nucleotides are TGTGCCAGCAGTTATGGCGGCACTGAAGCTTTCTTT.